The text below deals with one TCR beta chain. The antigen is not known. This record comes from a study of response to subunit inactivated influenza vaccine. Study results and limitations: Authors suggested few new T cells are recruited by each seasonal influenza vaccination.

The ends lost 6 bases at V and 6 bases at J; junction bases unmatched: 6. The CDR3 is 14 amino acids. Each CDR3 protein is one row after TCRdb ran MiXCR on the RT-PCR reads. The repertoire holds around 580,000 distinct CDR3 sequences, with over 9.5% as singletons. Specimen: PBMCs from blood, collected on the day of vaccination. The chain employs TRBV12-3 or TRBV12-4 and TRBJ2-3; 10 nucleotides agree with TRBD2. The clonotype was recovered from a man aged 45 to 65 who received an inactivated influenza vaccine. CDR3 bases: TGTGCCAGCAGAGTAGCGGGGGGCCCGGATACGCAGTATTTT. Protein: CASRVAGGPDTQYF.